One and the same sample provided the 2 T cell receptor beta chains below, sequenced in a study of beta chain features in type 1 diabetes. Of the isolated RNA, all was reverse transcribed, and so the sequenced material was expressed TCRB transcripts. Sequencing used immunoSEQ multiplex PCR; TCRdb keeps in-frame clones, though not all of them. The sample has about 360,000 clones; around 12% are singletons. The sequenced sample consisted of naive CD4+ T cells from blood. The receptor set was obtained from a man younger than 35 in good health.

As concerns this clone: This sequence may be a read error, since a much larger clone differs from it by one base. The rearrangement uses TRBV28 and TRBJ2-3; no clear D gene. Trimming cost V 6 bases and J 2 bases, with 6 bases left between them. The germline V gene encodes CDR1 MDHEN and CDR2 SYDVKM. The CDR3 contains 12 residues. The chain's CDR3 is CASSSNTDTQYF. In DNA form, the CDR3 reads TGTGCCAGCAGCTCTAACACAGATACGCAGTATTTT.

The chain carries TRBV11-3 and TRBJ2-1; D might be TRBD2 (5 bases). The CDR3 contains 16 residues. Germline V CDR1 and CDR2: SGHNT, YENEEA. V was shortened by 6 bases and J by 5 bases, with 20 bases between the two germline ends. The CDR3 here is CASSFSDITTNNEQFF. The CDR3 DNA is TGTGCCAGCAGTTTTAGCGACATCACAACTAACAATGAGCAGTTCTTC.